The rows below give T cell receptor beta chains drawn from one sample of a study of blood T cell repertoires in COVID-19. This table comes from immunoSEQ multiplex PCR, and its TCRdb copy is limited to in-frame clones, with some not included. The sample records some 250,000 clones, 85% to 90% being singletons. The sample consisted of peripheral blood. The receptor set was obtained from a woman between 55 and 75 years old with COVID-19, enrolled during active disease. The CDR3 runs from the conserved cysteine through the conserved F or W. A D gene is named only where the DNA matches it firmly. Part of the rows lack a size; the others show once, few, many or a class for expanded clones.

cdr3_nt,cdr3_aa,clone_size,j_call,d_call,v_call
TGTGCCTGGAGCCAGGCGGGAGAGGGCTGGGAGCAGTTCTTC,CAWSQAGEGWEQFF,.,TRBJ2-1,TRBD2,TRBV30
TGTGCCAGCAGTGATACCCCAGGGGACTACACAGATACGCAGTATTTT,CASSDTPGDYTDTQYF,.,TRBJ2-3,.,TRBV6-1
TGCAGTGCTAGTGGTCGGGGGTGGGATTCACCCCTCCACTTT,CSASGRGWDSPLHF,.,TRBJ1-6,.,TRBV20-1
TGTGCCAGCAGCCCGCGGACAGGTGGTCCCTACGAGCAGTACTTC,CASSPRTGGPYEQYF,once,TRBJ2-7,TRBD1,TRBV7-2
TGTGCCATCAGTGTTGGCTTGGAGCAGTACTTC,CAISVGLEQYF,.,TRBJ2-7,.,TRBV10-3
TGTGCCAGCAGTGACGGTCCGGGGTCCCAGCAGTTCTTC,CASSDGPGSQQFF,few,TRBJ2-1,.,TRBV6-1
TGCGCCAGCACCCCTGGGGGGGGCAGGGTCACTGAAGCTTTCTTT,CASTPGGGRVTEAFF,.,TRBJ1-1,.,TRBV5-1
TGTGCCAGCAGTCGGGCAGCGGGAGGGAGGGAGACCCAGTACTTC,CASSRAAGGRETQYF,.,TRBJ2-5,TRBD2,TRBV6-5
TGTGCCAGCAGCCAGGCGGGAGGGCCCATATCTCATGAGCAGTTCTTC,CASSQAGGPISHEQFF,few,TRBJ2-1,TRBD2,TRBV4-2
TGTGCCATCAGTGGGGGGCCAAAAGATCAGCCCCAGCATTTT,CAISGGPKDQPQHF,.,TRBJ1-5,.,TRBV10-3
TGTGCCAGCAGTTCAGATGGGGGGGAAGCTTTCTTT,CASSSDGGEAFF,.,TRBJ1-1,.,TRBV12-3/TRBV12-4
TGTGCCAGCAGAAGAGTACCTTCCGAAAAACTGTTTTTT,CASRRVPSEKLFF,once,TRBJ1-4,.,TRBV5-5
TGTGCTCTCCCCCCCAGGGACAGGGCGTTTGGCTACACCTTC,CALPPRDRAFGYTF,.,TRBJ1-2,TRBD1,TRBV30
TGTGCCAGTAGTATACAATGGACTAATCAGCCCCAGCATTTT,CASSIQWTNQPQHF,.,TRBJ1-5,.,TRBV19
TGTGCCAGCACGGGACAGGGGAATTCACCCCTCCACTTT,CASTGQGNSPLHF,.,TRBJ1-6,TRBD1,TRBV9
TGTGCCATCAGTCCTGTAGCCAGCCAAGAGACCCAGTACTTC,CAISPVASQETQYF,few,TRBJ2-5,.,TRBV10-3
TGTGCCAGCAGTTCCCAGGTTTCCCCGTCTGGAAACACCATATATTTT,CASSSQVSPSGNTIYF,.,TRBJ1-3,.,TRBV28
TGTGCCAGCAGCTTAGGACTAGCGGGAGGATCCCTGTACGAGCAGTACTTC,CASSLGLAGGSLYEQYF,.,TRBJ2-7,TRBD2,TRBV7-8
TGTGCCAGCAGCCCAATTGGGCACAGAAGAGAGACCCAGTACTTC,CASSPIGHRRETQYF,.,TRBJ2-5,.,TRBV7-9
TGTGCCAGCAGTCCAGGGAACTCTGGAAACACCATATATTTT,CASSPGNSGNTIYF,once,TRBJ1-3,.,TRBV2
TGTGCCAGCAGCCAAGGGCTAGTGTTAATCGATACGCAGTATTTT,CASSQGLVLIDTQYF,once,TRBJ2-3,.,TRBV3-1/TRBV3-2
TGTGCCAGCAGGACCCTCGGGCAGGGCGGCTATGGCTACACCTTC,CASRTLGQGGYGYTF,.,TRBJ1-2,.,TRBV28
TGTGCCAGCAGCTTGGTTCCAGGGGGCGTTGCTGAAGCTTTCTTT,CASSLVPGGVAEAFF,once,TRBJ1-1,TRBD1,TRBV5-5
TGTGCCATCAGTGAGCGCAGCGGGAGCACCTACGAGCAGTACTTC,CAISERSGSTYEQYF,.,TRBJ2-7,TRBD2,TRBV10-3
TGTGCCAGCAGCCAAGATTGGACTAGCAAAGAGACCCAGTACTTC,CASSQDWTSKETQYF,.,TRBJ2-5,TRBD2,TRBV3-1/TRBV3-2
TGTGCCAGTAGACTAGCGGGGGATAGCCACGAGCAGTACTTC,CASRLAGDSHEQYF,.,TRBJ2-7,TRBD2,TRBV19
TGCGCCAGCAGCTTTACTAGCGGTAGAATCACCGGGGAGCTGTTTTTT,CASSFTSGRITGELFF,.,TRBJ2-2,TRBD2,TRBV5-1
TGTGCCAGCAGCGTAGCTCTACAGGCCTCCTATGGCTACACCTTC,CASSVALQASYGYTF,.,TRBJ1-2,.,TRBV9
TGTGCCAGCAGCTTCCGCCCCGGACTAGCAGACACCGGGGAGCTGTTTTTT,CASSFRPGLADTGELFF,.,TRBJ2-2,TRBD2,TRBV11-2
TGTGCCAGTAGTATAGATATTAGACAGGCCCGCAATCAGCCCCAGCATTTT,CASSIDIRQARNQPQHF,.,TRBJ1-5,.,TRBV19
TGTGCCAGCAGTTTTCTGGCCCTAGCGGGGGGGGATGAGCAGTTCTTC,CASSFLALAGGDEQFF,.,TRBJ2-1,TRBD2,TRBV27
TGTGCCAGCATTCCCAGTCGAGACAGTACCTACGAGCAGTACTTC,CASIPSRDSTYEQYF,.,TRBJ2-7,.,TRBV28
TGTGCCAGCAGCCATGGCGGGGCGAGTGGCTACACCTTC,CASSHGGASGYTF,.,TRBJ1-2,.,TRBV3-1/TRBV3-2
TGTGCCAGCACCCTTAGGGGGGGTTCGACTAGTACCGGGGAGCTGTTTTTT,CASTLRGGSTSTGELFF,.,TRBJ2-2,.,TRBV5-5
TGTGCCAGCAGCACTCGACTACCCCGCACAGATACGCAGTATTTT,CASSTRLPRTDTQYF,.,TRBJ2-3,.,TRBV9
TGTGCCAGCTCCGACTGGTCCTACAATGAGCAGTTCTTC,CASSDWSYNEQFF,.,TRBJ2-1,.,TRBV6-5
TGTGCCAGTAGTATAGATTGGGACAGCCATGAAGCTTTCTTT,CASSIDWDSHEAFF,.,TRBJ1-1,TRBD1,TRBV19
TGTGCCAGCAGCTTACCCCGGACAGGGGGCGGGGATGAGCAGTTCTTC,CASSLPRTGGGDEQFF,.,TRBJ2-1,TRBD1,TRBV13
TGTGCCAGCAGCTATCGGACAGGGCAAATGAACACTGAAGCTTTCTTT,CASSYRTGQMNTEAFF,.,TRBJ1-1,TRBD1,TRBV5-8
TGTGCCAGCAGCTTGGGTCCGGGAGGGAATCAGCCCCAGCATTTT,CASSLGPGGNQPQHF,.,TRBJ1-5,.,TRBV5-5
TGTGCCACCAGCCGGGACAGGTTTAGCAATCAGCCCCAGCATTTT,CATSRDRFSNQPQHF,.,TRBJ1-5,TRBD1,TRBV15
TGTGCCAGCAGTCCCCAAGAGGACAGGGGGCTAGGCTACACCTTC,CASSPQEDRGLGYTF,.,TRBJ1-2,TRBD1,TRBV28
TGTGCCAGCAGCCGAAGCCTAGACGGGCAGGGTCAGCCCCAGCATTTT,CASSRSLDGQGQPQHF,.,TRBJ1-5,.,TRBV5-5
TGTGCCAGCAGCATTGGGACAGGGCGGGGCTACACCTTC,CASSIGTGRGYTF,.,TRBJ1-2,TRBD1,TRBV5-4
TGTGCCAGCAGGTTGCAGACAGCCTCCTACGAGCAGTACTTC,CASRLQTASYEQYF,.,TRBJ2-7,.,TRBV28
TGCGCCAGCAGTGACGGGGGGGGGCGAGGAACAGATACGCAGTATTTT,CASSDGGGRGTDTQYF,.,TRBJ2-3,TRBD2,TRBV10-1
TGTGCCAGCAGCCTTACAGGGGTTGTAAACATTCAGTACTTC,CASSLTGVVNIQYF,.,TRBJ2-4,TRBD1,TRBV19
TGTGCCAGCAGTTTAATAGGGGCTAACTATGGCTACACCTTC,CASSLIGANYGYTF,.,TRBJ1-2,.,TRBV28
TGTGCCAGCAGCGTAGAAGTGGGCGCACGGCTAACAAATGAAAAACTGTTTTTT,CASSVEVGARLTNEKLFF,.,TRBJ1-4,.,TRBV9
TGTGCCAGCAGTTACTCAGCGGGAGTCCGAGATACGCAGTATTTT,CASSYSAGVRDTQYF,.,TRBJ2-3,TRBD2,TRBV6-5